This T cell receptor beta chain was retrieved from a study of graft-versus-host responses after intestinal transplantation. This clone was seen a single time. Its antigen is as yet unknown. Trimming cost V 6 bases and J 6 bases; bases outside gene matches: 10. There are 15 residues in the CDR3. CDR1 SNHLY and CDR2 FYNNEI come from the germline V gene. The assay was immunoSEQ multiplex PCR, and TCRdb's table has in-frame clones only and misses some. Of tens of thousands of clones listed, roughly nine tenths are singletons. This clonotype originated in a human donor who received an intestinal transplant. The starting material was unstimulated CD4+ T cells sorted from spleen or lymph node cells, obtained before intestinal transplant. The rearrangement joins TRBV2 to TRBJ2-7; 11 bases are a match to TRBD1. This CDR3 is CASRGRDRGSVEQYF. CDR3 sequence (DNA): TGTGCCAGCAGGGGCCGGGACAGGGGGTCTGTCGAGCAGTACTTC.